These 24 T cell receptor beta chains were sequenced from one sample in a study of CD8 T cells in ankylosing spondylitis. Study results and limitations: A motif in TCR beta, a set of 8 or 9 highly homologous variants, appeared characteristic of ankylosing spondylitis blood.

TCRdb processed the 5' RACE reads anew with MiXCR; each CDR3 protein has one entry. The sample has under 450,000 distinct CDR3 sequences; 15% to 20% are singletons. Which antigens these TCRs recognize remains unknown. The sequenced sample consisted of blood, either unsorted or a sorted T cell fraction (not recorded which). These receptors were obtained from a male donor with ankylosing spondylitis.

The chain carries TRBV28 and TRBJ2-7; D may correspond to TRBD1 or TRBD2 (6 bases each). The germline gives CDR1 MDHEN, CDR2 SYDVKM. CDR3 length: 16 residues. Deletions cut 5 bases from V and 9 bases from J, with 26 bases between. The chain's CDR3 is CASSAPGAGTYEGQYF. The CDR3 DNA is TGTGCCAGCAGTGCCCCCGGGGCGGGGACATACGAAGGGCAGTACTTC.

The chain carries TRBV7-3 and TRBJ2-2; maybe TRBD2 (5 bases). This CDR3 has 15 amino acids. Germline V gene data show CDR1 as SGHTA and CDR2 as FQGTGA. Trimming removed 0 bases from V and 3 bases from J, with 8 bases in between. For the CDR3, the DNA is TGTGCCAGCAGCTTAACGCCGGACTACACCGGGGAGCTGTTTTTT. This encodes CASSLTPDYTGELFF. The full variable domain, completed using reference TRBV7-3 and TRBJ2-2, is GAGVSQTPSNKVTEKGKYVELRCDPISGHTALYWYRQSLGQGPEFLIYFQGTGAADDSGLPNDRFFAVRPEGSVSTLKIQRTERGDSAVYLCASSLTPDYTGELFFGEGSRLTVL.

This clonotype was recorded many times. The gene calls are TRBV29-1 and TRBJ2-1, with D tentatively TRBD1 (5 bases). CDR3 length equals 14 residues. Trimming shortened V by 3 bases and J by 7 bases, and 16 bases separated the two germline ends. Germline V lookup: CDR1 SQVTM, CDR2 ANQGSEA. CDR3: CSVDRAVSSNEQFF. CDR3 in DNA: TGCAGCGTTGACAGGGCGGTTTCGAGTAATGAGCAGTTCTTC.

This chain joins TRBV15 and TRBJ2-3, with D perhaps TRBD2 (5 bases). Germline assignment: CDR1 LNHNV and CDR2 YYDKDF (reference sequence). V lost 1 base to trimming and J lost 7 bases, with 9 bases between them. The CDR3 loop spans 13 amino acids. CDR3 sequence (DNA): TGTGCCACCAGCAGAGGTGGGAGAAATACGCAGTATTTT. Amino acids: CATSRGGRNTQYF.

The chain couples TRBV4-2 to TRBJ1-2, with D maybe TRBD1 (6 bases). The V gene lost 0 bases and the J gene lost 3 bases, with 11 bases spanning the gap. The CDR3 extends over 15 amino acids. Looked up from germline, CDR1 is LGHNA and CDR2 is YNFKEQ. The CDR3 is CASSQDTGTDYGYTF. CDR3 coding DNA: TGTGCCAGCAGCCAAGATACAGGGACCGACTATGGCTACACCTTC.

This chain joins TRBV18 and TRBJ2-5; D may be TRBD2 (6 bases). Per the germline V gene, CDR1 is KGHSH and CDR2 is LQKENI. The germline V and J ends were trimmed by 6 bases and 2 bases, with 13 bases remaining between them. The CDR3 covers 14 residues. The CDR3 loop reads CASSPSAGQETQYF. The CDR3 DNA follows: TGTGCCAGCTCCCCCTCGGCGGGACAAGAGACCCAGTACTTC.

This clonotype was seen a handful of times. The rearrangement joins TRBV7-2 to TRBJ1-5; 11 bases are a match to TRBD1. V trimming: 5 bases; J trimming: 0 bases; junction bases outside the gene matches: 3. The germline CDR1 and CDR2 sequences are SGHTA and FQGNSA. CDR3 length equals 16 residues. The CDR3, as DNA: TGTGCCAGCAGCCTGGACAGGGGGCGTAGCAATCAGCCCCAGCATTTT. Its translation: CASSLDRGRSNQPQHF.

This chain joins TRBV20-1 and TRBJ2-7, with 9 positions matching TRBD2. J was trimmed by 5 bases and V by 0 bases; bases with no gene match: 8. This CDR3 is 15 amino acids long. Germline loops: CDR1 DFQATT, CDR2 SNEGSKA (reference sequence). CDR3 sequence: CSARDTRRGGNEQYF. The CDR3, as DNA: TGCAGTGCTAGAGATACTCGGCGGGGGGGAAACGAGCAGTACTTC.

This clonotype was recorded at least ten times. In DNA, the CDR3 is TGTGCCAGCAGCCTCGGGACTCCCACTACTCCTGAGCAGTTCTTC. Translating it yields CASSLGTPTTPEQFF. V and J are TRBV11-2 and TRBJ2-1, with D possibly TRBD2 on 6 matching bases. Germline lookup yields CDR1 SGHAT and CDR2 FQNNGV. The CDR3 is made up of 15 amino acids. Trimming removed 5 bases at V and 9 bases at J, with 20 bases between. Together with reference TRBV11-2 and TRBJ2-1, the CDR3 gives the full variable domain: EAGVAQSPRYKIIEKRQSVAFWCNPISGHATLYWYQQILGQGPKLLIQFQNNGVVDDSQLPKDRFSAERLKGVDSTLKIQPAKLEDSAVYLCASSLGTPTTPEQFFGPGTRLTVL.

The chain links TRBV20-1 to TRBJ2-1; 10 nucleotides agree with TRBD2. Germline V gene data show CDR1 as DFQATT and CDR2 as SNEGSKA (reference sequence). The CDR3 covers 15 residues. The ends lost 1 base at V and 6 bases at J; junction bases unmatched: 6. The CDR3: CSARVGSGRANEQFF. DNA of the CDR3: TGCAGTGCTAGAGTAGGAAGCGGGAGGGCCAATGAGCAGTTCTTC.

The chain has TRBV27 and TRBJ1-5, with 7 bases fitting TRBD1. From germline, CDR1 is MNHEY and CDR2 SMNVEV (reference sequence). The CDR3 loop spans 14 amino acids. Unmatched junction bases numbered 4, after V lost 2 bases and J lost 6 bases. The CDR3 nucleotides read TGTGCCAGCAGTTTAGGGACAGCCGGTCAGCCCCAGCATTTT. Translating gives CASSLGTAGQPQHF.

This clonotype was counted between two and nine times. The rearrangement links TRBV3-1 to TRBJ1-1; D gene ambiguous. Germline V gene data show CDR1 as LGHDT and CDR2 as YNNKEL (reference sequence). This CDR3 comprises 14 residues. With 2 bases removed from V and 0 bases from J, the gap between germline ends came to 7 bases. CDR3 bases: TGTGCCAGCAGCCAACCTTGGGTGAACACTGAAGCTTTCTTT. Amino acids: CASSQPWVNTEAFF.

For the CDR3, the DNA is TGCAGCGTATATACAGGGGGCACTGAAGCTTTCTTT. Amino acid sequence: CSVYTGGTEAFF. The rearrangement links TRBV29-1 to TRBJ1-1; 8 bases map to TRBD1. CDR3 length equals 12 residues. CDR1 is SQVTM, CDR2 ANQGSEA, per germline. With V trimmed by 6 bases and J by 4 bases, 4 bases remained unmatched. The full variable domain, completed using reference TRBV29-1 and TRBJ1-1, is SAVISQKPSRDICQRGTSLTIQCQVDSQVTMMFWYRQQPGQSLTLIATANQGSEATYESGFVIDKFPISRPNLTFSTLTVSNMSPEDSSIYLCSVYTGGTEAFFGQGTRLTVV.

This chain uses TRBV9 with TRBJ1-5; D uncertain. Germline loops: CDR1 SGDLS, CDR2 YYNGEE. The CDR3 has 15 residues. V lost 0 bases, J lost 0 bases, and 7 bases lay in between. For the CDR3, the DNA is TGTGCCAGCAGCGTAGGGGGAGTTAGCAATCAGCCCCAGCATTTT. Translation gives CASSVGGVSNQPQHF.

V usage is TRBV18 and J usage is TRBJ1-4, with 7 nucleotides matching TRBD1. CDR1 KGHSH and CDR2 LQKENI come from the germline V gene. The length of the CDR3 is 14 residues. V shed 4 bases and J 7 bases; nucleotides not matched to a gene: 6. This chain's CDR3 is CASSLGTVGEKLFF. CDR3 nucleotides: TGTGCCAGCTCACTTGGGACAGTAGGTGAAAAACTGTTTTTT.

This clonotype came up a few times. The chain links TRBV7-8 to TRBJ1-1; D is possibly TRBD1 (5 bases). The CDR3 length is 13 residues. Germline V gives CDR1 SGHVS, CDR2 FQNEAQ. Deletions cut 5 bases from V and 8 bases from J, with 15 bases between. The CDR3 here is CASSVRRDSEAFF. DNA for the CDR3: TGTGCCAGCAGCGTGCGCCGGGACTCCGAAGCTTTCTTT.

At least ten counts were recorded for this clonotype. The J gene is TRBJ2-5, the V gene TRBV5-1; 15 positions match TRBD2. CDR3 length: 19 amino acids. J gave up 4 bases and V 0 bases, and 10 bases lay outside the gene matches. Germline assignment: CDR1 SGHRS and CDR2 YFSETQ. The CDR3 reads CASSLDFRTSGGEGETQYF. CDR3 sequence (DNA): TGCGCCAGCAGCTTGGATTTCCGGACTAGCGGGGGGGAAGGAGAGACCCAGTACTTC.

The chain couples TRBV7-8 to TRBJ2-5; the D call may be TRBD1 or TRBD2 (6 bases each). Trimming left V 1 base short and J 5 bases short, with 14 bases between. The germline V gene encodes CDR1 SGHVS and CDR2 FQNEAQ. The CDR3 totals 15 residues. CDR3 bases: TGTGCCAGCAGCTTAGAGGATCGGGGGCGGGAGACCCAGTACTTC. This sequence encodes CASSLEDRGRETQYF. Supplemented by reference TRBV7-8 and TRBJ2-5, the full variable domain reads GAGVSQSPRYKVAKRGQDVALRCDPISGHVSLFWYQQALGQGPEFLTYFQNEAQLDKSGLPSDRFFAERPEGSVSTLKIQRTQQEDSAVYLCASSLEDRGRETQYFGPGTRLLVL.

Only a few counts were recorded for this clonotype. This chain uses TRBV10-3 with TRBJ2-5; maybe TRBD1 (5 bases). The germline V gene encodes CDR1 ENHRY and CDR2 SYGVKD. V lost 0 bases to trimming and J lost 5 bases, with 13 bases between them. The CDR3 totals 15 residues. The CDR3 DNA sequence: TGTGCCATCAGTGAGTCGGCAGGGCGAACGGAGACCCAGTACTTC. Translating it yields CAISESAGRTETQYF.

This clonotype was seen ten or more times. The chain uses TRBV28 and TRBJ1-1; no clear D gene. The CDR3 is 13 amino acids. Germline V CDR1 and CDR2: MDHEN, SYDVKM. Trimming left V 2 bases short and J 11 bases short, with 15 bases between. The CDR3 region is CASSLDSKVRAFF. CDR3 coding DNA: TGTGCCAGCAGTTTAGACTCCAAGGTCCGGGCTTTCTTT.

Ten or more counts support this clonotype. The chain combines TRBV5-1 with TRBJ2-1; 10 positions agree with TRBD2. V lost 2 bases to trimming and J lost 6 bases; unmatched junction nucleotides: 2. CDR1 SGHRS and CDR2 YFSETQ come from the germline V gene. There are 14 residues in the CDR3. The CDR3 region is CASSLSGGANEQFF. The CDR3 DNA sequence: TGCGCCAGCAGCTTAAGCGGGGGGGCCAATGAGCAGTTCTTC.

This clonotype appeared a few times. The chain combines TRBV5-6 with TRBJ2-2, with D unresolved. This CDR3 has 16 residues. Germline V gives CDR1 SGHDT, CDR2 YYEEEE. V was clipped by 2 bases and J by 1 base, with 12 bases between them. The CDR3 spells CASSFYRVKNTGELFF. The CDR3 DNA follows: TGTGCCAGCAGCTTTTATCGGGTAAAGAACACCGGGGAGCTGTTTTTT.

The chain links TRBV7-2 to TRBJ1-5; the D gene is possibly TRBD1 (6 bases). The length of the CDR3 is 14 residues. The germline V and J ends were trimmed by 5 bases and 4 bases, with 12 bases remaining between them. Per germline, CDR1 SGHTA and CDR2 FQGNSA. CDR3 residues: CASSTPGVNQPQHF. Written as DNA, the CDR3 is TGTGCCAGCAGCACGCCAGGGGTTAATCAGCCCCAGCATTTT.

The chain uses TRBV7-2 and TRBJ1-1; no clear D gene. The germline CDR1 and CDR2 sequences are SGHTA and FQGNSA. The CDR3 runs 15 residues. V was trimmed by 1 base and J by 0 bases, leaving 9 bases between them. The CDR3 DNA reads as TGTGCCAGCAGCTTAGGGAGCCGGGTGAACACTGAAGCTTTCTTT. Its protein is CASSLGSRVNTEAFF.